This passage covers 19 T cell receptor beta chains from one sample sequenced in a study of cytomegalovirus exposure and HLA in healthy donors. PCR primers comprised 60 Vbeta and 13 Jbeta primers. Only in-frame clones appear in the TCRdb table, and some are missing; sequencing was by immunoSEQ multiplex PCR. This listing includes roughly 50,000 clones. Sequences were obtained from PBMCs. The receptors come from a man between 40 and 49 years old in good health and CMV-seropositive.

V and J are TRBV30 and TRBJ2-7; 10 bases align to TRBD1. Germline V lookup: CDR1 GTSNPN, CDR2 SVGIG (reference sequence). CDR3 length: 15 amino acids. J was trimmed by 4 bases and V by 1 base; bases with no gene match: 7. The CDR3 spells CAWSGKGQGNYEQYF. The CDR3 region has the DNA TGTGCCTGGAGTGGGAAGGGACAGGGGAATTACGAGCAGTACTTC.

The J gene is TRBJ2-3, the V gene TRBV19, with 7 bases fitting TRBD2. Germline CDR1 LNHDA, CDR2 SQIVND (reference sequence). The CDR3 loop spans 14 amino acids. With V trimmed by 4 bases and J by 2 bases, 3 bases remained unmatched. The CDR3 region is CASSTRDYTDTQYF. The CDR3 DNA follows: TGTGCCAGTAGTACCCGGGACTACACAGATACGCAGTATTTT.

The chain employs TRBV19 and TRBJ1-2, with D possibly matching TRBD1 (6 bases). The CDR3 is 15 amino acids. The germline gives CDR1 LNHDA, CDR2 SQIVND (reference sequence). The V end was cut by 5 bases, the J end by 4 bases, with 17 bases between. The CDR3 reads CASSRTRDTSYGYTF. The CDR3 bases are TGTGCCAGTAGTCGTACCCGGGACACATCCTATGGCTACACCTTC.

CDR3 region: CASRDRGYEQYF. CDR3 bases: TGCGCCAGCAGGGACAGGGGCTACGAGCAGTACTTC. This rearrangement joins TRBV10-2 to TRBJ2-7, with TRBD1 matching 9 bases. The trim removed 6 bases at V and 3 bases at J, leaving 0 bases unmatched. CDR3 size: 12 residues. Germline V gene lookup returns CDR1 WSHSY and CDR2 SAAADI.

The chain uses TRBV19 and TRBJ1-5, with no clear D. The germline V gene has CDR1 LNHDA and CDR2 SQIVND (reference sequence). This CDR3 has 12 residues. V lost 5 bases, J lost 6 bases, and 8 bases lay in between. The CDR3 sequence: CASSESVQPQHF. CDR3 sequence (DNA): TGTGCCAGTAGTGAGAGCGTTCAGCCCCAGCATTTT.

The chain carries TRBV5-5 and TRBJ2-7; 8 bases map to TRBD1. The CDR3 loop spans 14 amino acids. From germline, CDR1 is SGHKS and CDR2 YYEKEE (reference sequence). J gave up 4 bases and V 4 bases, and 7 bases lay outside the gene matches. This chain's CDR3 is CASSTGQGIYEQYF. CDR3 nucleotide sequence: TGTGCCAGCAGCACCGGACAGGGAATATACGAGCAGTACTTC.

The genes are TRBV5-6 and TRBJ2-7, with TRBD1 matching 9 bases. The CDR3 sequence is 15 residues long. CDR1 SGHDT and CDR2 YYEEEE come from the germline V gene. V lost 4 bases and J lost 2; bases outside the gene matches: 7. The CDR3 DNA reads as TGTGCCAGCAGCCGAGGACAGGGGAACGCCTACGAGCAGTACTTC. It encodes CASSRGQGNAYEQYF.

The rearrangement joins TRBV27 to TRBJ2-7; D might be TRBD2 (7 bases). The CDR3 length is 14 residues. Germline V CDR1 and CDR2: MNHEY, SMNVEV (reference sequence). The germline V and J ends were trimmed by 2 bases and 4 bases, with 12 bases remaining between them. The CDR3 sequence: CASSLGRGAYEQYF. CDR3 nucleotide sequence: TGTGCCAGCAGTTTAGGGAGGGGGGCGTACGAGCAGTACTTC.

This chain joins TRBV7-2 and TRBJ2-3, with D possibly TRBD2 on 6 matching bases. V lost 7 bases, J lost 5 bases, and 19 bases lay in between. This CDR3 is built from 15 residues. Germline-derived CDR1 and CDR2 are SGHTA and FQGNSA. The CDR3: CASTTPGRGIDTQYF. The CDR3 nucleotides are TGTGCCAGCACCACCCCTGGCCGGGGGATAGATACGCAGTATTTT.

V and J are TRBV10-3 and TRBJ2-7; the match to TRBD1 covers 11 bases. The V gene end was trimmed by 11 bases and the J gene end by 6 bases; junction bases not matched to a gene: 9. Per the germline V gene, CDR1 is ENHRY and CDR2 is SYGVKD. CDR3 size: 13 residues. In nucleotides, the CDR3 is TGTGCCCTATCTGCGGACAGGGGGCGCGAGCAGTACTTC. This gives the protein CALSADRGREQYF.

The chain is built from TRBV12-5 and TRBJ2-2; 11 positions agree with TRBD2. V shed 6 bases, J shed 3 bases, and the junction held 6 bases outside the gene matches. Germline CDR1 is LGHNT and CDR2 is FRNRAP. The CDR3 has 16 residues. CDR3 nucleotide sequence: TGTGCTAGTGGCTCCACTAGCGGGGGCGACACCGGGGAGCTGTTTTTT. This sequence encodes CASGSTSGGDTGELFF.

The chain recombines TRBV7-2 with TRBJ1-3, with 7 bases identical to TRBD1. V was pared by 5 bases and J by 4 bases, with 14 bases of the junction left unmatched. The germline V gene has CDR1 SGHTA and CDR2 FQGNSA. CDR3 length: 17 amino acids. Written as DNA, the CDR3 is TGTGCCAGCAGCCTATCGACAGGGAGTTCGACAGGAAACACCATATATTTT. Its translation is CASSLSTGSSTGNTIYF.

This CDR3 is CASSPPGGGNEKLFF. In DNA, the CDR3 is TGTGCCAGCTCACCACCAGGGGGCGGTAATGAAAAACTGTTTTTT. The genes are TRBV18 and TRBJ1-4; 7 nucleotides align to TRBD1. Germline lookup yields CDR1 KGHSH and CDR2 LQKENI. Trimming removed 0 bases from V and 4 bases from J; junction bases left unmatched: 2. The CDR3 extends over 15 amino acids.

The chain employs TRBV5-1 and TRBJ1-4; 7 nucleotides align to TRBD1. The CDR3 loop spans 15 amino acids. V lost 0 bases to trimming and J lost 7 bases; unmatched junction nucleotides: 6. Germline CDR1 and CDR2: SGHRS and YFSETQ. The CDR3 bases are TGCGCCAGCAGCTTGGGACAGGGCTGGGGTGAAAAACTGTTTTTT. It translates to CASSLGQGWGEKLFF.

The V and J genes are TRBV2 and TRBJ2-1; the D gene is possibly TRBD2 (5 bases). The CDR3 extends over 13 amino acids. The V gene lost 8 bases and the J gene lost 5 bases, with 13 bases spanning the gap. Germline values: CDR1 SNHLY, CDR2 FYNNEI. This CDR3 is CASEGPKDNEQFF. CDR3 DNA sequence: TGTGCCAGCGAGGGTCCTAAGGACAATGAGCAGTTCTTC.

V usage is TRBV4-1 and J usage is TRBJ2-5; 10 nucleotides match TRBD2. This CDR3 region has 16 residues. Per germline, CDR1 MGHRA and CDR2 YSYEKL. Unmatched junction bases numbered 5, after V lost 2 bases and J lost 2 bases. The CDR3 region is CASSQSRTSGQETQYF. The DNA for the CDR3 is TGCGCCAGCAGCCAATCCAGGACTAGCGGTCAAGAGACCCAGTACTTC.

The chain joins TRBV6-1 to TRBJ2-1; no firm D call. V was cut by 2 bases and J by 2 bases, with 10 bases left in between. This CDR3 region has 15 residues. Germline CDR1 is MNHNS and CDR2 is SASEGT. In DNA, the CDR3 is TGTGCCAGCAGTGAATATGGCAGGCCCTACAATGAGCAGTTCTTC. Protein sequence: CASSEYGRPYNEQFF.

The rearrangement uses TRBV6-5 and TRBJ2-7; TRBD1 matches at 8 bases. The CDR3 sequence is 13 residues long. Looked up from germline, CDR1 is MNHEY and CDR2 is SVGAGI. With 1 base clipped from V and 7 bases from J, the junction kept 3 bases outside the gene matches. The CDR3 is CASSYLQGGEQYF. The CDR3 coding sequence is TGTGCCAGCAGTTACTTACAGGGGGGTGAGCAGTACTTC.

The CDR3 sequence is CASSLDIGGMAYEQYF. In DNA, the CDR3 is TGTGCCAGCAGCTTAGATATAGGGGGCATGGCCTACGAGCAGTACTTC. The rearrangement joins TRBV11-2 to TRBJ2-7; 7 bases are a match to TRBD1. The ends lost 0 bases at V and 2 bases at J; junction bases unmatched: 7. This CDR3 comprises 16 residues. Germline V CDR1 and CDR2: SGHAT, FQNNGV.